This T cell receptor (beta chain) was sequenced during a study of T cell changes during pregnancy in multiple sclerosis (dated by TCRdb to the late 2010s). With respect to the entire study: The study examined how the T cell repertoire changed over the course of pregnancy in women with multiple sclerosis.

CDR1 and CDR2 are read off the germline V gene as LGHNA and YSLEER. CDR3 length: 16 amino acids, cysteine to phenylalanine. Solely the CDR3 DNA is kept, with 48 bases framed from the first base. V is reduced by 1 base and J by 4 bases, leaving a spacing of 15 bases between them. The method was the immunoSEQ multiplex PCR assay. Imported from immuneACCESS, the table was reduced by TCRdb to in-frame sequences with V and J called. These copies leave out some clones; in studies compared against another copy, an unresolved V gene accounts for under half, and the cause of the remainder is not known. The sample contains some 60,000 clones, roughly 93% of them found a single time. Over 1.5% of the sample lies in the top ten. Points on this clone: Its antigen is unknown. One base away there is no much larger clone; base qualities are not given.

The V and J segments used are TRBV4-3 and TRBJ2-3; 6 matching bases give a weak D call of TRBD2. The TCR was taken from a female donor with multiple sclerosis, enrolled in a pregnancy study. The sequencing used peripheral blood, collected after pregnancy. The DNA sequence is TGCGCCAGCAGCCAAGGGGGAAGCGGGTTATCAGATACGCAGTATTTT. It translates as CASSQGGSGLSDTQYF.